The sequence of this T cell receptor beta chain was determined in a study of blood T cell repertoires in COVID-19. Across the whole study: PBMCs, B-cell-depleted T cells, or T cells provided the cDNA or gDNA that made up the material.

In the original processing: For nucleated cells, counts were estimated from reference gene primer amplification. The data were produced by immunoSEQ multiplex PCR, yet TCRdb's version contains in-frame clones alone and is incomplete. V and J calls and clone size follow that table, whereas D and trimming were derived from the DNA. The sample has some 280,000 clones, around four fifths seen once. V shed 5 bases, J shed 2 bases, and the junction held 9 bases outside the gene matches. Germline V gene lookup returns CDR1 SQVTM and CDR2 ANQGSEA. This CDR3 contains 15 residues. The V and J genes are TRBV29-1 and TRBJ2-3; TRBD2 agrees at 8 bases. The receptor was isolated from a woman between 45 and 60 years old with active or convalescent COVID-19. The sequenced sample consisted of peripheral blood. The CDR3, as DNA: TGCAGCGTTAGGCGGGAGGACTTCCCCACAGATACGCAGTATTTT. It is translated as CSVRREDFPTDTQYF.